This T cell receptor (beta chain) derives from a study of shared clonotypes between healthy human individuals. In regard to this clone: The antigen is undetermined.

J gave up 7 bases and V 2 bases, and 7 bases lay outside the gene matches. The germline V gene encodes CDR1 MGHRA and CDR2 YSYEKL. The CDR3 totals 16 residues. The study's findings and limits: Sharing across four donors was highest in naive CD4 (about 5%) and lowest in memory CD8 (roughly 0.4%).

The data were produced by immunoSEQ multiplex PCR, yet TCRdb's version contains in-frame clones alone and is incomplete. The sample has 950,000 to 1,300,000 clones, approximately 70% seen once. The source is a man aged 18 to 30 in good health. This chain links TRBV4-1 with TRBJ2-1, with 11 positions matching TRBD1. Sequencing was performed on memory CD4+ T cells sorted from blood. Specified subset: CD45RA-negative fraction. This CDR3 reads CASSQPSGQGVNEQFF. DNA for the CDR3: TGCGCCAGCAGCCAACCCTCGGGACAGGGGGTAAATGAGCAGTTCTTC.